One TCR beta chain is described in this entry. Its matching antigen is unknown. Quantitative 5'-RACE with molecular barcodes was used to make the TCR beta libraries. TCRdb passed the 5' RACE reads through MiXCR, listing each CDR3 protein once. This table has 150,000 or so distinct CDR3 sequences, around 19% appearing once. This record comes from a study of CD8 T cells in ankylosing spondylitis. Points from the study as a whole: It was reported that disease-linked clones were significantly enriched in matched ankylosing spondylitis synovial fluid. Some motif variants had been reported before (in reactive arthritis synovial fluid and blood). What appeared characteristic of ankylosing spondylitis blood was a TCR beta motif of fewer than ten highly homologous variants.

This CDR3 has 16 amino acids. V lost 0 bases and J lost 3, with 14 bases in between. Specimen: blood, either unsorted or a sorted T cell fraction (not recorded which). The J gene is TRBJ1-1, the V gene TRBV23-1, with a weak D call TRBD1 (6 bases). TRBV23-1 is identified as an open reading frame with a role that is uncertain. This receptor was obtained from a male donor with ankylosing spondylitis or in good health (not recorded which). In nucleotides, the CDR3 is TGCGCCAGCAGTCAATCGTGGGGTCAGGGGCACACTGAAGCTTTCTTT. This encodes CASSQSWGQGHTEAFF.